Listed below are T cell receptor beta chains from one sample, sequenced in a study of shared clonotypes between healthy human individuals. Profiled with immunoSEQ multiplex PCR; TCRdb holds only in-frame clones, not every one. The table lists around 510,000 clones, more than 95% of them singletons. Source material: naive CD4+ T cells sorted from blood. The receptors come from a woman in her twenties or thirties in good health. The conserved cysteine and the conserved F or W are not part of the CDR3 here. The order of the fields is clone size, V gene, CDR3 protein. A clone size is listed for some rows: how often the clone was seen (once, few, many), or a class if it is expanded.

.	TRBV27	ASSLGQLKTYEQY
once	TRBV6-5	ASRPGTGYDEQY
.	TRBV15	ATSRDLGQGGQPQH
.	TRBV6-1	ACHTFGEQF
.	TRBV19	ASSKGQGDNEQF
.	TRBV5-8	ASSSPGASKNIQY
.	TRBV27	ASSLRGLASDTQY
.	TRBV11-2	ASSLDAGDGGYT
.	TRBV5-1	ASSLEVTDTQY
.	TRBV28	ASTPGYSGRASGWTDTQY
few	TRBV5-4	ASYGTGPSNYGYT
once	TRBV10-3	AISESSTKSYEQY
.	TRBV28	ASSLDRGYTEAF